This TCR beta chain was obtained from a study of T cells in Graves' hyperthyroidism and ophthalmopathy. Amplification of TCR beta CDR3 regions used RNA as the template. The HTBI primer set drove a first-round RT-PCR of the TCR CDR3. From the multiplex PCR reads, TCRdb called clonotypes with MiXCR, one entry per CDR3 protein. The sample lists some 800,000 distinct CDR3 sequences, roughly 40% occurring once. CDR3 size: 16 residues. Trimming cost V 0 bases and J 4 bases, with 14 bases left between them. Germline V gene lookup returns CDR1 SGHDT and CDR2 YYEEEE. This clonotype originated in a man between 18 and 35 years old with Graves' hyperthyroidism. Source material: blood. The chain couples TRBV5-6 to TRBJ1-5; D unresolved. CDR3 DNA: TGTGCCAGCAGCTTGGCCGGCGACCGAGAAAATCAGCCCCAGCATTTT. Translated, it gives CASSLAGDRENQPQHF.